The 14 T cell receptor beta chains below all came from one sample that was sequenced in a study of beta chain features in type 1 diabetes. Whole-study results and caveats: People with Type 1 diabetes carried modestly yet significantly shorter TCRB CDR3s in all four CD4+ subsets.

cDNA synthesis used the whole RNA isolate, giving expressed TCRB sequences. Assay: immunoSEQ multiplex PCR; the TCRdb copy retains only in-frame clones and omits some. This table has about 700,000 clones, around 15% appearing once. Antigens of these TCRs are unknown. The material sequenced was naive CD4+ T cells from blood. The receptors here all came from a man younger than 30 with type 1 diabetes.

V usage is TRBV7-8 and J usage is TRBJ1-5; no definite D call. Germline V gene lookup returns CDR1 SGHVS and CDR2 FQNEAQ. V was pared by 2 bases and J by 7 bases, with 9 bases between. The CDR3 totals 13 residues. The CDR3 reads CASSLLDSQPQHF. CDR3 DNA sequence: TGTGCCAGCAGCTTACTGGATAGCCAGCCCCAGCATTTT.

The genes are TRBV18 and TRBJ2-2; D not resolved. Germline loops: CDR1 KGHSH, CDR2 LQKENI. Trimming left V 2 bases short and J 3 bases short, with 10 bases between. The CDR3 loop spans 15 amino acids. The CDR3 coding sequence is TGTGCCAGCTCACCAGGGTTCACGGACACCGGGGAGCTGTTTTTT. This sequence encodes CASSPGFTDTGELFF.

Only a few counts were recorded for this clone. The chain joins TRBV28 to TRBJ2-7, with TRBD2 matching over 12 bases. This CDR3 has 14 residues. V lost 8 bases to trimming and J lost 0 bases; unmatched junction nucleotides: 2. Germline CDR1 and CDR2: MDHEN and SYDVKM. In nucleotides, the CDR3 is TGTGCCAGCGGACTAGCGGGGAGCTCCTACGAGCAGTACTTC. Its translation: CASGLAGSSYEQYF.

Concerning this clone itself: The sample has other DNA sequences that encode this CDR3 too. J is TRBJ2-7 and V is TRBV20-1, with D unclear. This CDR3 comprises 11 residues. Looked up from germline, CDR1 is DFQATT and CDR2 is SNEGSKA (reference sequence). Trimming took 1 base from V and 4 from J, leaving 5 bases between them. The CDR3 here is CSARGSYEQYF. CDR3 in DNA: TGCAGTGCTAGAGGCTCGTACGAGCAGTACTTC.

In this sample, this clone turned up a few times. CDR3 sequence (DNA): TGCGCCAGCAGCCAGGGACTAGCGGGGGCAGGGATTCAAGAGACCCAGTACTTC. Translated: CASSQGLAGAGIQETQYF. This rearrangement joins TRBV4-1 to TRBJ2-5; TRBD2 aligns across 14 bases. V lost 3 bases and J lost 2; bases outside the gene matches: 8. The length of the CDR3 is 18 residues. The germline V gene has CDR1 MGHRA and CDR2 YSYEKL.

This chain links TRBV5-4 with TRBJ2-3; D is perhaps TRBD1 or TRBD2 (6 bases each). CDR1 is SGHNT and CDR2 is YYREEE in the germline V gene (reference sequence). V lost 6 bases and J 3 bases, leaving 23 bases between the germline ends. The CDR3 runs 17 residues. The CDR3 region has the DNA TGTGCCAGCACCCCTCGGGGGATACAGGGAGGAACAGATACGCAGTATTTT. Amino acids: CASTPRGIQGGTDTQYF.

A few counts support this clone. The V gene is TRBV19, the J gene TRBJ2-2, with D unresolved. V lost 4 bases and J 0 bases, leaving 0 bases between the germline ends. Per germline, CDR1 LNHDA and CDR2 SQIVND (reference sequence). This CDR3 spans 12 amino acids. For the CDR3, the DNA is TGTGCCAGTAGTACGAACACCGGGGAGCTGTTTTTT. Amino acid sequence: CASSTNTGELFF.

The sample holds a few counts of this clone. CDR3 loop: CASSYRSLGTDTQYF. The DNA of the CDR3 is TGTGCCAGCAGTTACCGGTCTTTGGGCACAGATACGCAGTATTTT. The rearrangement links TRBV6-5 to TRBJ2-3, with no clear D. This CDR3 contains 15 residues. V lost 2 bases and J 1 base, leaving 10 bases between the germline ends. The germline gives CDR1 MNHEY, CDR2 SVGAGI.

This chain uses TRBV30 with TRBJ2-7; TRBD2 matches at 7 bases. Germline lookup yields CDR1 GTSNPN and CDR2 SVGIG (reference sequence). After removal of 2 bases from V and 9 bases from J, the junction contained 7 bases not matched to a gene. The CDR3 sequence is 12 residues long. The CDR3 DNA sequence: TGTGCCTGGAGTTCCCGCGGGGGAGGGCAGTACTTC. The encoded protein is CAWSSRGGGQYF.

This clone was seen only a few times. The V gene is TRBV4-1, the J gene TRBJ2-5; a weak D match, TRBD2 (6 bases). Germline V lookup: CDR1 MGHRA, CDR2 YSYEKL. The ends were cut back, 1 base at V and 3 bases at J, with 12 bases in the middle. The CDR3 runs 15 residues. The CDR3 DNA reads TGCGCCAGCAGCCAAGGGGTATCGGGGGAAGAGACCCAGTACTTC. Translation gives CASSQGVSGEETQYF.

This clone was counted between two and nine times. V is TRBV28 and J is TRBJ1-1, with D hard to call. Trimming cost V 4 bases and J 1 base, with 7 bases left between them. The CDR3 is 13 amino acids. Germline CDR1 reads MDHEN; CDR2 reads SYDVKM. CDR3 protein: CASSYRWNTEAFF. In nucleotides, the CDR3 is TGTGCCAGCAGTTACCGGTGGAACACTGAAGCTTTCTTT. The variable domain in full, completed from reference TRBV28 and TRBJ1-1, reads DVKVTQSSRYLVKRTGEKVFLECVQDMDHENMFWYRQDPGLGLRLIYFSYDVKMKEKGDIPEGYSVSREKKERFSLILESASTNQTSMYLCASSYRWNTEAFFGQGTRLTVV.

The V and J genes are TRBV19 and TRBJ2-2, with 9 bases aligning to TRBD1. This CDR3 is 14 amino acids long. V gave up 8 bases and J gave up 7 bases; unmatched junction bases: 8. Germline assignment: CDR1 LNHDA and CDR2 SQIVND (reference sequence). The CDR3: CASVGTGRVGELFF. For the CDR3, the DNA is TGTGCCAGTGTGGGGACAGGGCGCGTCGGGGAGCTGTTTTTT.

This clone occurred a few times. The gene calls are TRBV30 and TRBJ2-6; the D gene is possibly TRBD1 (5 bases). This CDR3 is 14 amino acids long. Germline V gene sequence: CDR1 GTSNPN, CDR2 SVGIG (reference sequence). V was clipped by 2 bases and J by 4 bases, with 9 bases between them. The CDR3 region is CAWSTGPGANVLTF. The CDR3 coding sequence is TGTGCCTGGAGTACAGGCCCCGGGGCCAACGTCCTGACTTTC.

The rearrangement joins TRBV5-4 to TRBJ2-7; D may be TRBD1 (8 bases). Per the germline V gene, CDR1 is SGHNT and CDR2 is YYREEE (reference sequence). Between the trimmed V and J ends, which lost 4 bases and 4 bases, there was a span of 12 bases. The length of the CDR3 is 13 residues. CDR3 residues: CASSNRGGYEQYF. For the CDR3, the DNA is TGTGCCAGCAGCAACAGGGGGGGATACGAGCAGTACTTC.